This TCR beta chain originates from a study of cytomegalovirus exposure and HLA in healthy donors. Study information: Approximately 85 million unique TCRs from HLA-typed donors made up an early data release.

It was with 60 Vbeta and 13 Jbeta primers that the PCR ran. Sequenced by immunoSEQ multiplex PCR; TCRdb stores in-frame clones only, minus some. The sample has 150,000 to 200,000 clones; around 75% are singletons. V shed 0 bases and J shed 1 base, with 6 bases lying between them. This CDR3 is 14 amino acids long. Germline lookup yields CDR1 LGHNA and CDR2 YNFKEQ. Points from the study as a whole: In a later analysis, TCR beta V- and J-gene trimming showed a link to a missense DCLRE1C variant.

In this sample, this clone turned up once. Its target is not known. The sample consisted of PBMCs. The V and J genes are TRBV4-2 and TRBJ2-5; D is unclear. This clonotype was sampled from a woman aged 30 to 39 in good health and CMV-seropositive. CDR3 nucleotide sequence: TGTGCCAGCAGCCAAGAAGCCCTCCAAGAGACCCAGTACTTC. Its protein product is CASSQEALQETQYF.